This is a list of T cell receptor beta chains from one sample in a study of blood T cell repertoires in COVID-19. Assay: immunoSEQ multiplex PCR; the TCRdb copy retains only in-frame clones and omits some. There are roughly 130,000 clones in the sample; around 80% occur only once, and 10% to 15% lies in the top ten. The sample taken for sequencing was peripheral blood. Receptor source: a woman aged 55-70 years with acute or convalescent COVID-19. The CDR3 runs from the conserved cysteine through the conserved F or W. The order of the fields is V gene, D gene, clone size, J gene, CDR3 protein, CDR3 DNA. The D gene is left open where the match is weak. Only part of the rows carry a size: once, few, many, or a class if the clone is expanded.

v_gene: TRBV5-1; d_gene: TRBD1; abundance: NA; j_gene: TRBJ1-1; CDR3aa: CATRQGVNTEAFF; CDR3nt: TGCGCCACCAGACAGGGGGTGAACACTGAAGCTTTCTTT
v_gene: TRBV24-1; d_gene: TRBD1; abundance: NA; j_gene: TRBJ1-1; CDR3aa: CATSDRGTGEAFF; CDR3nt: TGTGCCACCAGTGATCGGGGGACAGGGGAAGCTTTCTTT
v_gene: TRBV7-8; d_gene: NA; abundance: NA; j_gene: TRBJ1-1; CDR3aa: CASSLVPPGMGGPNTEAFF; CDR3nt: TGTGCCAGCAGCTTAGTTCCCCCCGGTATGGGAGGGCCGAACACTGAAGCTTTCTTT
v_gene: TRBV7-9; d_gene: NA; abundance: NA; j_gene: TRBJ1-1; CDR3aa: CASRGGLTEAFF; CDR3nt: TGTGCCAGCCGGGGGGGTTTAACTGAAGCTTTCTTT
v_gene: TRBV6-5; d_gene: NA; abundance: NA; j_gene: TRBJ1-3; CDR3aa: CASSMRSFGNTIYF; CDR3nt: TGTGCCAGCAGCATGAGGAGTTTTGGAAACACCATATATTTT
v_gene: TRBV7-9; d_gene: TRBD1; abundance: NA; j_gene: TRBJ1-4; CDR3aa: CASSLQGAREKLFF; CDR3nt: TGTGCCAGCAGCCTACAGGGGGCTAGGGAAAAACTGTTTTTT
v_gene: TRBV7-9; d_gene: NA; abundance: NA; j_gene: TRBJ2-1; CDR3aa: CASSLMLGDRKNEQFF; CDR3nt: TGTGCCAGCAGCTTAATGTTGGGAGACAGGAAGAATGAGCAGTTCTTC
v_gene: TRBV10-1; d_gene: TRBD1; abundance: NA; j_gene: TRBJ1-5; CDR3aa: CASPRDRGGQPQHF; CDR3nt: TGCGCCAGCCCTCGGGACAGGGGAGGACAGCCCCAGCATTTT
v_gene: TRBV10-3; d_gene: NA; abundance: NA; j_gene: TRBJ2-1; CDR3aa: CAIGAGQAENEQFF; CDR3nt: TGTGCCATCGGAGCGGGACAGGCAGAAAATGAGCAGTTCTTC
v_gene: TRBV4-1; d_gene: NA; abundance: once; j_gene: TRBJ1-5; CDR3aa: CASSQALNQPQHF; CDR3nt: TGCGCCAGCAGCCAAGCCCTGAATCAGCCCCAGCATTTT
v_gene: TRBV3-1/TRBV3-2; d_gene: TRBD1; abundance: NA; j_gene: TRBJ2-3; CDR3aa: CASSQITGADTQYF; CDR3nt: TGTGCCAGCAGCCAGATTACAGGGGCAGATACGCAGTATTTT
v_gene: TRBV5-1; d_gene: TRBD1; abundance: NA; j_gene: TRBJ2-3; CDR3aa: CASSRWGKGQADTQYF; CDR3nt: TGCGCCAGCAGCCGATGGGGCAAGGGACAGGCAGATACGCAGTATTTT
v_gene: TRBV5-1; d_gene: NA; abundance: NA; j_gene: TRBJ1-4; CDR3aa: CASSEGGDEKLFF; CDR3nt: TGCGCCAGCAGCGAGGGAGGGGATGAAAAACTGTTTTTT
v_gene: TRBV30; d_gene: NA; abundance: NA; j_gene: TRBJ2-5; CDR3aa: CAWGVSRETQYF; CDR3nt: TGTGCCTGGGGTGTATCTCGAGAGACCCAGTACTTC
v_gene: TRBV5-1; d_gene: NA; abundance: NA; j_gene: TRBJ2-3; CDR3aa: CASCRGGDTDTQYF; CDR3nt: TGCGCCAGCTGCCGGGGCGGGGACACAGATACGCAGTATTTT
v_gene: TRBV4-1; d_gene: NA; abundance: NA; j_gene: TRBJ1-5; CDR3aa: CASSKTGGTQHF; CDR3nt: TGCGCCAGCAGTAAAACTGGAGGGACCCAGCATTTT
v_gene: TRBV5-6; d_gene: NA; abundance: NA; j_gene: TRBJ1-2; CDR3aa: CASSFQGRGRYGYTF; CDR3nt: TGTGCCAGCAGCTTCCAAGGCAGGGGAAGGTATGGCTACACCTTC
v_gene: TRBV7-3; d_gene: TRBD1; abundance: NA; j_gene: TRBJ1-2; CDR3aa: CASSQGTGDYGYTF; CDR3nt: TGTGCCAGCAGCCAAGGGACAGGGGACTATGGCTACACCTTC
v_gene: TRBV27; d_gene: TRBD2; abundance: NA; j_gene: TRBJ2-3; CDR3aa: CASSGGAGDTQYF; CDR3nt: TGTGCCAGTAGCGGGGGGGCAGGAGATACGCAGTATTTT
v_gene: TRBV12-3/TRBV12-4; d_gene: TRBD1; abundance: few; j_gene: TRBJ1-2; CDR3aa: CAIDRASYGYTF; CDR3nt: TGTGCCATTGACAGGGCCTCCTATGGCTACACCTTC